This TCR beta chain came from a study of T cells in Graves' hyperthyroidism and ophthalmopathy (dated by TCRdb to between 2018 and 2021). Regarding the study in general: Peripheral blood was collected at initial diagnosis, before any treatment. The 100 discovery patients were divided at random into training and test sets in a 7:3 ratio. Prospective prediction of ophthalmopathy was tested in an independent validation cohort consisting of some 18 hyperthyroidism patients and around 17 patients who later progressed to ophthalmopathy. After blood sampling, hyperthyroidism patients were treated with methimazole at a starting dose of 30 mg daily, and ophthalmopathy patients were treated with high-dose intravenous methylprednisolone. A discovery cohort of about a hundred patients, about 43 with Graves' ophthalmopathy and 55 to 60 with stable Graves' hyperthyroidism, was used to find distinguishing TCR V-J signatures. According to the paper, TCR Vbeta CDR3 sequencing was carried out on 135 peripheral blood samples, which came from fewer than 50 ophthalmopathy, 70 to 80 hyperthyroidism and approximately 17 progressor patients. In addition, the study compared T-cell repertoires in thyroid tissue and in blood from about 6 Graves' hyperthyroidism patients.

The CDR3 runs 14 residues from the cysteine to the phenylalanine. Only the CDR3 region is kept as DNA, spanning 42 bases read in frame from base 1. V is trimmed back by 5 bases and J by 0 bases, and the junction contains 2 bases that no gene match accounts for. Via the germline V gene, CDR1 is SNHLY and CDR2 FYNNEI. In its sample, this clonotype was seen many times. It has no known antigen specificity. Base qualities are not recorded, but no much larger clone differs from it by a single base. The TCR beta CDR3 regions were amplified from the RNA transcripts. A first-round RT-PCR of the TCR CDR3 used the HTBI primer set with the Qiagen OneStep RT-PCR kit. Libraries were constructed in a second round of multiplex PCR, after which size selection and purification were carried out. Sequencing of the libraries was done on an Illumina HiSeq2000 using paired-end 100 bp reads. The study's own analysis went as follows. SOAPnuke was used to process the raw data, removing reads that contained adapters or uncalled bases, had a mean Phred below 15, or lacked an exact match to the constant primer or identifier. High-quality paired reads were merged with COPE v1.2.5, and unique nucleotide sequences were defined as clonotypes. MiTCR v1.1 was used to align clonotypes to the IMGT TRBV, TRBD and TRBJ reference segments. The analysis was restricted to V-J combinations with a frequency above 0.0001, which together covered over 99% of the repertoires. The TCS score was defined as the ratio of F50 (clonal expansion) to E x V (chaos), calculated using BLOSUM62-based TCRdist between CDR3 peptides within each V-J. Welch's t-statistics and random forest reduced roughly 530 V-J features to 13, which were used in a naive Bayes classifier (R e1071). Through fastp at Q25 and MiXCR, TCRdb rebuilt clones from the public reads, retaining in-frame beta chains. For every CDR3 protein sequence, its rows merge into one entry that carries the most common genes and DNA. TCRdb, not the original authors, processed these V and J calls. The sample records under 450,000 distinct CDR3 sequences, 15% to 19% of which are singletons. The biggest ten clones account for around 7.7% of the sample.

What the study reported, not specific to this receptor: Most expanded thyroid clonotypes (frequency above 0.001) were also detected in blood, a finding suggesting that blood repertoires may reflect thyroid immune responses. In cross-validation, a model built on a 13 V-J signature told ophthalmopathy apart from stable hyperthyroidism with 87.88% sensitivity and about 81% specificity, and in testing the same model reached 80%/75%. No statistical method was used to set the sample size in advance, and investigators knew the group allocation. In validation, the model predicted progression to ophthalmopathy with around 71% sensitivity and about 72% specificity, a median of 6.5 months before onset.

Stable Graves' hyperthyroidism was defined as no progression to ophthalmopathy during 18 months of follow-up. The hyperthyroidism patients were between 18 and 65 years old and newly diagnosed, with a disease duration of less than 2 months. Any patient with an uncontrolled infection, another autoimmune disease, pregnancy or lactation was excluded. Diagnoses were based on clinical symptoms, serum thyroxine and TRAb, thyroid ultrasound and orbital computed tomography. PBMCs were separated from roughly 9.6 ml of fresh peripheral blood using Ficoll-Paque density gradient centrifugation. Total RNA was extracted with Trizol reagent, and quality was checked on an Agilent 2100 Bioanalyzer.

The sequenced sample was blood. The V gene is TRBV2 and the J gene is TRBJ2-3; 7 nucleotides in the junction match TRBD1. The origin of this receptor is a woman aged 18-35 years with Graves' hyperthyroidism. The CDR3 is CASSPGQSTDTQYF. The DNA is TGTGCCAGCAGTCCGGGACAGAGCACAGATACGCAGTATTTT. This CDR3, with the reference TRBV2 and TRBJ2-3 proteins standing in past its ends, gives the full variable domain EPEVTQTPSHQVTQMGQEVILRCVPISNHLYFYWYRQILGQKVEFLVSFYNNEISEKSEIFDDQFSVERPDGSNFTLKIRSTKLEDSAMYFCASSPGQSTDTQYFGPGTRLTVL.